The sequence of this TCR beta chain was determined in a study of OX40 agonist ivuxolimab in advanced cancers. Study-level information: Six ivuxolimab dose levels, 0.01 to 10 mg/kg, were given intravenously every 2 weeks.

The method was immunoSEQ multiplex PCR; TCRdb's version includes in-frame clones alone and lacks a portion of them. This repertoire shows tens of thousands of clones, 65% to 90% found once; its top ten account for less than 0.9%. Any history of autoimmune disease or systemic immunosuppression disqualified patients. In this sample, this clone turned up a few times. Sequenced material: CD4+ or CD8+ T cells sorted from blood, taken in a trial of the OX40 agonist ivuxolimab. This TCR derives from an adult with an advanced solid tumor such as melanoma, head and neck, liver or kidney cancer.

The DNA for the CDR3 is TGTGCCAGCAGCCAATTAAAGCATGAAGGGGCTGAAGCTTTCTTT. It codes for CASSQLKHEGAEAFF. The V and J genes are TRBV14 and TRBJ1-1; D is possibly TRBD1 (5 bases). V lost 2 bases to trimming and J lost 6 bases, with 16 bases between them. The CDR3 is 15 amino acids. Germline V gene lookup returns CDR1 SGHDN and CDR2 FVKESK.